This TCR beta chain was obtained from a study of chemoradiotherapy in HPV16-positive cancers. This clone counts as large (0.1 to 1%). The length of the CDR3 is 13 residues. Germline V lookup: CDR1 SQVTM, CDR2 ANQGSEA. Trimming took off 3 bases at V and 0 bases at J, with 9 bases between the two ends. The table came from immunoSEQ multiplex PCR; TCRdb's copy has only in-frame clones and leaves some out. Altogether about 4,400 clones are present, 55% to 80% being singletons, with the ten largest covering 8% to 9.5%. The TCR was taken from a human donor with HPV-associated anogenital cancer. The sample here was tumor tissue, taken from a patient who underwent chemoradiotherapy. V usage is TRBV29-1 and J usage is TRBJ2-7; tentatively, D is TRBD1 or TRBD2 (6 bases each). CDR3 sequence: CSVDGGSSYEQYF. In DNA form, the CDR3 reads TGCAGCGTTGACGGGGGCAGCTCCTACGAGCAGTACTTC.